The rows below give T cell receptor beta chains drawn from one sample of a study of cytomegalovirus exposure and HLA in healthy donors. Produced via immunoSEQ multiplex PCR; TCRdb's table is partial and in-frame only. The data show 200,000 or so clones, around 83% seen once. Sequenced input: PBMCs. These receptors were taken from a woman aged 40 to 55 in good health and CMV-seronegative. CDR3s include the opening cysteine and the closing phenylalanine or tryptophan. Fields, in order: clone size, V gene, D gene, J gene, CDR3 protein, CDR3 DNA. D genes are given only for firm matches. Some rows have no size entry. The others give once, few or many, or a class for an expanded clone.

.	TRBV9	.	TRBJ1-1	CASSEQGLGTEAFF	TGTGCCAGCAGCGAACAGGGTCTGGGCACTGAAGCTTTCTTT
.	TRBV5-5	TRBD1	TRBJ1-1	CASSPGTGLAATEAFF	TGTGCCAGCAGCCCCGGGACAGGGCTGGCGGCCACTGAAGCTTTCTTT
.	TRBV6-5	.	TRBJ2-7	CASSYSAGNEQYF	TGTGCCAGCAGTTACTCGGCGGGCAACGAGCAGTACTTC
.	TRBV6-1	TRBD2	TRBJ2-2	CASRERLAGPNTGELFF	TGTGCCAGCAGAGAAAGACTAGCGGGACCGAACACCGGGGAGCTGTTTTTT
.	TRBV2	TRBD2	TRBJ2-7	CASMSSGTGAYEQYF	TGTGCCAGCATGTCTAGCGGCACCGGGGCCTACGAGCAGTACTTC
.	TRBV5-4	.	TRBJ2-3	CASSFGGAARGQYF	TGTGCCAGCAGCTTTGGGGGGGCGGCTAGGGGGCAGTATTTT
.	TRBV2	.	TRBJ1-1	CASTATDKAFF	TGTGCCAGCACCGCGACGGACAAAGCTTTCTTT
.	TRBV18	.	TRBJ1-2	CASSPRAGYGYTF	TGTGCCAGCTCACCACGGGCAGGCTATGGCTACACCTTC
.	TRBV27	TRBD2	TRBJ2-2	CASSIGLAGSTGELFF	TGTGCCAGCAGTATCGGACTAGCGGGAAGCACCGGGGAGCTGTTTTTT
.	TRBV18	.	TRBJ2-7	CASSPGVTGSIYEQYF	TGTGCCAGCTCACCCGGGGTGACAGGCTCCATCTACGAGCAGTACTTC
.	TRBV4-1	TRBD2	TRBJ2-5	CASSLAGVEETQYF	TGCGCCAGCAGCTTAGCGGGGGTCGAGGAGACCCAGTACTTC
.	TRBV27	TRBD1	TRBJ2-3	CASGFRTGTDTQYF	TGTGCCAGCGGATTTCGGACAGGGACAGATACGCAGTATTTT
.	TRBV7-9	.	TRBJ1-1	CASSRGTEAFF	TGTGCCAGCAGTAGGGGCACTGAAGCTTTCTTT
.	TRBV6-5	.	TRBJ1-4	CASRRGVGGWEKLFF	TGTGCCAGCAGACGGGGAGTGGGGGGTTGGGAAAAACTGTTTTTT
.	TRBV6-5	TRBD1	TRBJ1-1	CASFAGTGGGTEAFF	TGTGCCAGCTTCGCCGGGACAGGGGGCGGCACTGAAGCTTTCTTT
.	TRBV2	TRBD1	TRBJ2-7	CASIGQEYNYEQYF	TGTGCCAGCATCGGACAGGAATATAACTACGAGCAGTACTTC
.	TRBV2	.	TRBJ1-2	CTSRDSGARGYGYTF	TGTACCAGCAGGGATTCAGGGGCGAGAGGGTATGGCTACACCTTC
few	TRBV7-9	TRBD1	TRBJ1-6	CASSLGQGFYNSPLHF	TGTGCCAGCAGCTTAGGACAGGGGTTCTATAATTCACCCCTCCACTTT
once	TRBV5-1	.	TRBJ2-3	CASSPNSGSSTDTQYF	TGCGCCAGCAGTCCTAATAGCGGATCTAGCACAGATACGCAGTATTTT
.	TRBV6-1	.	TRBJ1-6	CASSEANNSPLHF	TGTGCCAGCAGTGAAGCTAATAATTCACCCCTCCACTTT
.	TRBV25-1	.	TRBJ2-7	CASSERVGYEQYF	TGTGCCAGCAGTGAACGGGTTGGCTACGAGCAGTACTTC
.	TRBV2	TRBD1	TRBJ1-6	CASSERRGTGLNSPLHF	TGTGCCAGCAGTGAAAGGAGGGGGACAGGCCTTAATTCACCCCTCCACTTT
.	TRBV27	.	TRBJ1-5	CASSKQGHQPQHF	TGTGCCAGCAGTAAACAGGGCCATCAGCCCCAGCATTTT
.	TRBV28	.	TRBJ1-1	CASSLSQGGYTEAFF	TGTGCCAGCAGTTTATCCCAAGGGGGATACACTGAAGCTTTCTTT
once	TRBV10-2	TRBD2	TRBJ2-7	CASTDVGGLAGYEQYF	TGCGCCAGCACCGACGTAGGGGGACTAGCGGGCTACGAGCAGTACTTC
.	TRBV28	.	TRBJ1-2	CASSSSLRGNYGYTF	TGTGCCAGCAGCTCATCTTTAAGGGGAAACTATGGCTACACCTTC
.	TRBV7-9	.	TRBJ1-2	CASSGGQFNYGYTF	TGTGCCAGCAGCGGCGGACAGTTTAACTATGGCTACACCTTC
few	TRBV27	.	TRBJ1-5	CASGSRLQPQHF	TGTGCCAGCGGTAGTCGCCTCCAGCCCCAGCATTTT
.	TRBV6-5	.	TRBJ1-1	CASSYRGSEAFF	TGTGCCAGCAGTTACCGGGGAAGTGAAGCTTTCTTT
.	TRBV25-1	.	TRBJ1-5	CASSEWGQRWPQHF	TGTGCCAGCAGTGAATGGGGACAACGTTGGCCCCAGCATTTT
few	TRBV10-3	TRBD1	TRBJ2-7	CAISEFRTGTGSYEQYF	TGTGCCATCAGTGAGTTCCGGACCGGGACAGGGTCCTACGAGCAGTACTTC
.	TRBV25-1	TRBD1	TRBJ1-1	CASSEWAGGTEAFF	TGTGCCAGCAGTGAATGGGCAGGGGGCACTGAAGCTTTCTTT
once	TRBV5-1	.	TRBJ2-5	CASSFGENQETQYF	TGCGCCAGCAGCTTCGGGGAAAATCAAGAGACCCAGTACTTC
.	TRBV5-4	TRBD2	TRBJ2-1	CASSGGLAGATEQFF	TGTGCCAGCAGCGGGGGACTAGCGGGAGCAACCGAGCAGTTCTTC
.	TRBV6-5	.	TRBJ2-1	CASSYGTAQFF	TGTGCCAGCAGTTACGGGACTGCGCAGTTCTTC
.	TRBV7-8	.	TRBJ2-5	CASSLVLTAQETQYF	TGTGCCAGCAGCTTAGTGTTGACAGCTCAAGAGACCCAGTACTTC
.	TRBV28	TRBD1	TRBJ2-7	CASRSGQGDEQYF	TGTGCCAGCAGAAGTGGACAGGGGGACGAGCAGTACTTC
.	TRBV6-5	TRBD2	TRBJ2-7	CASSPEGLAYEQYF	TGTGCCAGCAGTCCAGAAGGACTAGCCTACGAGCAGTACTTC
.	TRBV5-4	.	TRBJ2-1	CASTNSNEQFF	TGTGCCAGCACCAACTCGAATGAGCAGTTCTTC
.	TRBV18	.	TRBJ2-2	CASSPQGYGELFF	TGTGCCAGCTCACCGCAGGGATACGGGGAGCTGTTTTTT
.	TRBV27	TRBD1	TRBJ2-5	CASARDRGPQETQYF	TGTGCCAGCGCAAGGGACAGGGGGCCCCAAGAGACCCAGTACTTC
.	TRBV5-6	TRBD1	TRBJ1-2	CASSFKGQGADTF	TGTGCCAGCAGCTTTAAGGGACAGGGGGCTGACACCTTC
.	TRBV7-2	TRBD1	TRBJ1-3	CASSLRAGGSDTIYF	TGTGCCAGCAGCTTAAGGGCAGGGGGCAGTGACACCATATATTTT
.	TRBV5-1	TRBD2	TRBJ2-7	CASSPGIAGVSEQYF	TGCGCCAGCAGCCCCGGGATAGCGGGAGTTTCCGAGCAGTACTTC
few	TRBV5-1	TRBD2	TRBJ2-2	CASGIGLAGPNTGELFF	TGCGCCAGCGGTATCGGACTAGCGGGACCGAACACCGGGGAGCTGTTTTTT
.	TRBV5-8	.	TRBJ2-6	CASSLGINLAPGANVLTF	TGTGCCAGCAGCTTGGGAATCAATTTAGCCCCTGGGGCCAACGTCCTGACTTTC
once	TRBV27	.	TRBJ1-5	CASSLSGGLSNQPQHF	TGTGCCAGCAGTTTATCTGGTGGACTTAGCAATCAGCCCCAGCATTTT
.	TRBV5-6	.	TRBJ1-2	CASSLPSTVSGYTF	TGTGCCAGCAGCTTGCCGTCAACCGTGAGTGGCTACACCTTC
.	TRBV5-6	TRBD1	TRBJ2-5	CASSLRTGGAETQYF	TGTGCCAGCAGCTTGAGGACAGGGGGCGCGGAGACCCAGTACTTC
.	TRBV7-2	TRBD1	TRBJ1-3	CASSSGQEGNTIYF	TGTGCCAGCAGCTCAGGACAGGAGGGGAACACCATATATTTT
.	TRBV27	TRBD2	TRBJ2-5	CASSPLPAGVGETQYF	TGTGCCAGCAGTCCGCTACCAGCGGGAGTAGGGGAGACCCAGTACTTC
.	TRBV19	.	TRBJ2-1	CASEPDESGDEQFF	TGTGCCAGTGAGCCCGACGAATCGGGAGATGAGCAGTTCTTC
.	TRBV2	.	TRBJ1-6	CASRSGDSPLHF	TGTGCCAGCAGGTCAGGGGATTCACCCCTCCACTTT
.	TRBV5-4	.	TRBJ2-3	CASSKTASTDTQYF	TGTGCCAGCAGCAAGACAGCTAGCACAGATACGCAGTATTTT
.	TRBV7-3	.	TRBJ1-2	CASSPSPPGADGYTF	TGTGCCAGCAGCCCCTCGCCCCCAGGGGCGGACGGCTACACCTTC
.	TRBV7-9	.	TRBJ2-2	CSSSSLWTGEVAGELFF	TGTTCCAGCAGCTCACTATGGACGGGAGAGGTGGCCGGGGAGCTGTTTTTT
few	TRBV6-1	TRBD1	TRBJ1-2	CASSEFGTALRGYTF	TGTGCCAGCAGTGAATTTGGGACAGCGTTGAGGGGCTACACCTTC